The 12 T cell receptor beta chains listed next were all sequenced from one sample in a study of human T cells and chemical hapten exposure. TCRdb re-analysed the RACE reads in MiXCR, keeping a single row per CDR3 protein. The sample lists around 50,000 distinct CDR3 sequences, 8.5% to 10% occurring once. The sample's time point: patch test 2, 6 weeks after DPC sensitization. Noted treatment: therapeutic diphenylcyclopropenone sensitization with weekly scalp DPC. Specimen: whole blood, collected in connection with sensitization to the hapten diphenylcyclopropenone (DPC). These receptors originate from a woman aged 45-65 years with alopecia areata. Some clones in this sample may be carry-over from other donors' samples.

This clonotype was counted ten times or more. The rearrangement uses TRBV6-5 and TRBJ1-6; D perhaps matches TRBD1 (5 bases). V lost 4 bases and J 10 bases, leaving 8 bases between the germline ends. The germline CDR1 and CDR2 sequences are MNHEY and SVGAGI. The CDR3 totals 12 residues. In DNA, the CDR3 is TGTGCCAGCAGTTTCGGGGCATCACCCCTCCACTTT. Its protein is CASSFGASPLHF.

This clonotype was observed a handful of times. This chain joins TRBV11-2 and TRBJ2-3; possibly TRBD1 for D (6 bases). The CDR3 contains 14 residues. Germline lookup yields CDR1 SGHAT and CDR2 FQNNGV. Trimming removed 8 bases from V and 0 bases from J, with 12 bases in between. CDR3 loop: CASSPGHSTDTQYF. For the CDR3, the DNA is TGTGCCAGCTCACCGGGACATAGCACAGATACGCAGTATTTT.

This clonotype was seen many times. The chain carries TRBV14 and TRBJ1-1, with a weak D call TRBD1 (5 bases). Germline CDR1 and CDR2: SGHDN and FVKESK. This CDR3 has 13 residues. The ends were cut back, 8 bases at V and 2 bases at J, with 12 bases in the middle. The CDR3 protein is CASSRGLNTEAFF. CDR3 bases: TGTGCCAGCTCACGGGGCCTTAACACTGAAGCTTTCTTT. The variable domain in full, completed from reference TRBV14 and TRBJ1-1, reads EAGVTQFPSHSVIEKGQTVTLRCDPISGHDNLYWYRRVMGKEIKFLLHFVKESKQDESGMPNNRFLAERTGGTYSTLKVQPAELEDSGVYFCASSRGLNTEAFFGQGTRLTVV.

This clonotype appeared once. A junction boundary mismatches the germline segment, possibly from a read error. CDR3 region: CASSSGLGAHF. CDR3 DNA sequence: TGTGCCAGCAGTTCAGGTCTAGGGGCCCACTTC. The chain joins TRBV28 to TRBJ2-7; TRBD1 is a possible D gene (5 bases). The CDR3 sequence is 11 residues long. Germline V CDR1 and CDR2: MDHEN, SYDVKM.

This clonotype has a handful of counts. J is TRBJ2-5 and V is TRBV7-2; D possibly uses TRBD1 or TRBD2 (5 bases each). Germline V gives CDR1 SGHTA, CDR2 FQGNSA. This CDR3 region has 14 residues. V gave up 2 bases and J gave up 3 bases, with 10 bases separating them. In nucleotides, the CDR3 is TGTGCCAGCAGCTTAAACCTGGGGGAAGAGACCCAGTACTTC. Translated: CASSLNLGEETQYF.

This chain uses TRBV29-1 with TRBJ1-2; no clear D. CDR1 and CDR2 from the germline V gene are SQVTM and ANQGSEA. There are 13 residues in the CDR3. V dropped 3 bases and J dropped 6 bases, with 14 bases sitting between them. CDR3: CSVESSDRDGYTF. For the CDR3, the DNA is TGCAGCGTTGAGTCGTCAGATAGAGATGGCTACACCTTC. The full variable domain, completed using reference TRBV29-1 and TRBJ1-2, is SAVISQKPSRDICQRGTSLTIQCQVDSQVTMMFWYRQQPGQSLTLIATANQGSEATYESGFVIDKFPISRPNLTFSTLTVSNMSPEDSSIYLCSVESSDRDGYTFGSGTRLTVV.

The CDR3 is CASSLDFPTDTQYF. The CDR3 DNA sequence: TGTGCCAGCAGTTTAGACTTCCCCACAGATACGCAGTATTTT. The chain employs TRBV27 and TRBJ2-3, with D unresolved. This CDR3 is built from 14 residues. Germline CDR1 is MNHEY and CDR2 is SMNVEV (reference sequence). Trimming removed 2 bases from V and 2 bases from J, with 8 bases in between.

This clonotype was found many times. The rearrangement uses TRBV29-1 and TRBJ1-1, with TRBD1 identical over 7 bases. The CDR3 consists of 12 residues. Germline V gives CDR1 SQVTM, CDR2 ANQGSEA. With V trimmed by 5 bases and J by 3 bases, 3 bases remained unmatched. The CDR3 region is CSVLRGYTEAFF. As DNA, the CDR3 is TGCAGCGTTCTCAGGGGGTACACTGAAGCTTTCTTT.

This clonotype was seen a handful of times. The chain carries TRBV6-6 and TRBJ1-4; 9 nucleotides match TRBD1. The CDR3 runs to 17 residues. After removal of 0 bases from V and 5 bases from J, the junction contained 7 bases not matched to a gene. The germline gives CDR1 MNHNY, CDR2 SVGAGI (reference sequence). The CDR3 sequence is CASSYSIRDRVNEKLFF. The CDR3 DNA sequence: TGTGCCAGCAGTTACTCGATTAGGGACAGGGTAAATGAAAAACTGTTTTTT.

The rearrangement joins TRBV28 to TRBJ2-3, with 11 bases that match TRBD2. CDR3 length: 15 residues. V trimming: 6 bases; J trimming: 3 bases; junction bases outside the gene matches: 5. Germline V gives CDR1 MDHEN, CDR2 SYDVKM. CDR3: CASSTSGSGTDTQYF. CDR3 bases: TGTGCCAGCAGCACTAGCGGGAGCGGGACAGATACGCAGTATTTT.

The table lists this clonotype with a few counts. The chain carries TRBV2 and TRBJ1-1, with 7 positions matching TRBD1. V lost 6 bases to trimming and J lost 0 bases; unmatched junction nucleotides: 4. The CDR3 extends over 14 amino acids. Germline CDR1 is SNHLY and CDR2 is FYNNEI. CDR3 loop: CASSSTGVNTEAFF. CDR3 coding DNA: TGTGCCAGCAGCTCAACAGGGGTGAACACTGAAGCTTTCTTT.

There are many counts of this clonotype. The CDR3 here is CASSPEGNYGYTF. CDR3 nucleotides: TGTGCCAGCTCACCAGAGGGGAACTATGGCTACACCTTC. The genes are TRBV18 and TRBJ1-2; D may be TRBD1 (5 bases). The CDR3 has 13 residues. Looked up from germline, CDR1 is KGHSH and CDR2 is LQKENI. Trimming took 2 bases from V and 2 from J, leaving 6 bases between them. Complete variable domain (other parts from reference TRBV18 and TRBJ1-2): NAGVMQNPRHLVRRRGQEARLRCSPMKGHSHVYWYRQLPEEGLKFMVYLQKENIIDESGMPKERFSAEFPKEGPSILRIQQVVRGDSAAYFCASSPEGNYGYTFGSGTRLTVV.